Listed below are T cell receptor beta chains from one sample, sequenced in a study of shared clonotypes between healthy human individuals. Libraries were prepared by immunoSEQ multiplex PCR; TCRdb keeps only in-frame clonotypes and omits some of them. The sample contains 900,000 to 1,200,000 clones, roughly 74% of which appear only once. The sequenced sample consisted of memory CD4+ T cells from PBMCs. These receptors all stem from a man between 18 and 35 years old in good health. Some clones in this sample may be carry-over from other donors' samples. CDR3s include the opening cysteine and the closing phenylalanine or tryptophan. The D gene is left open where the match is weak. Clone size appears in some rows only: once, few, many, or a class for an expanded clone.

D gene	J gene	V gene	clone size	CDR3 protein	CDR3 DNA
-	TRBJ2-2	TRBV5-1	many	CASSFRSGDSNTGELFF	TGCGCCAGCAGCTTCCGTAGCGGAGACTCGAACACCGGGGAGCTGTTTTTT
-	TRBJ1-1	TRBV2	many	CASSGTRGSGAFF	TGTGCCAGCAGTGGAACCAGGGGCTCAGGAGCTTTCTTT
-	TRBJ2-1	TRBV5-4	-	CASSLESGGGNEQFF	TGTGCCAGCAGCTTGGAGTCAGGAGGGGGCAATGAGCAGTTCTTC
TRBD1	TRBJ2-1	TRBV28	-	CASSHLPGQGSNEQFF	TGTGCCAGCAGTCATCTACCGGGACAGGGTTCCAATGAGCAGTTCTTC
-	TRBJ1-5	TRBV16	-	CASSQSGSYNQPQHF	TGTGCCAGCAGCCAGAGCGGGAGCTACAATCAGCCCCAGCATTTT
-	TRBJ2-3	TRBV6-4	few	CASSAQGAPTDTQYF	TGTGCCAGCAGTGCTCAAGGGGCACCCACAGATACGCAGTATTTT
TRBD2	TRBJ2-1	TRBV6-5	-	CASSRTSGYNEQFF	TGTGCCAGCAGTCGGACTAGCGGCTACAATGAGCAGTTCTTC
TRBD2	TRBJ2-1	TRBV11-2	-	CATGGLVLDSSYNEQFF	TGTGCCACGGGCGGACTAGTCCTCGATAGCTCCTACAATGAGCAGTTCTTC
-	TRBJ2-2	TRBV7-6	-	CASSPEGGSNTGELFF	TGTGCCAGCAGCCCCGAGGGGGGTTCGAACACCGGGGAGCTGTTTTTT
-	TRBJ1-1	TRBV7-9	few	CASSRTGENTEAFF	TGTGCCAGCAGCCGAACCGGGGAGAACACTGAAGCTTTCTTT
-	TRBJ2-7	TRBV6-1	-	CASIHPGTPGQYF	TGTGCCAGCATCCATCCCGGGACCCCCGGGCAGTACTTC
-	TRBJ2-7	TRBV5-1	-	CASSLNPGYEQYF	TGCGCCAGCAGCTTAAACCCGGGCTACGAGCAGTACTTC
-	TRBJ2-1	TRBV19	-	CASSMPRLGAYNEQFF	TGTGCCAGTAGTATGCCCCGGCTGGGCGCCTACAATGAGCAGTTCTTC
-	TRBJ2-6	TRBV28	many	CASSLARSGANVLTF	TGTGCCAGCAGCCTTGCTCGCTCTGGGGCCAACGTCCTGACTTTC
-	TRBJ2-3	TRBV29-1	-	CSVVGFRGKDTTSTDTQYF	TGCAGCGTTGTAGGTTTCCGGGGCAAAGACACCACTAGCACAGATACGCAGTATTTT
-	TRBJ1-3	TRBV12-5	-	CASGGRGSPGGNTIYF	TGTGCTAGTGGCGGGCGAGGTTCCCCGGGAGGAAACACCATATATTTT